The source of this TCR beta chain is a study of CD8+ T cells in alopecia areata. Trimming left V 8 bases short and J 5 bases short, with 13 bases between. Germline V gene lookup returns CDR1 SEHNR and CDR2 FQNEAQ (reference sequence). This CDR3 is built from 13 residues. RNA extraction and reverse transcription yielded cDNA as sequencing template. Measured with immunoSEQ multiplex PCR; TCRdb has only the in-frame clones, and not every one. The profile shows around 140,000 clones, roughly 48% of them singletons. This clone was seen a few times. The TCR comes from a human donor with alopecia areata. The V call is TRBV7-9, the J call TRBJ2-1; D gene unclear. The sample consisted of CD4+ T cells sorted from blood. DNA for the CDR3: TGTGCCAGCCCGGACGAGATCGACAATGAGCAGTTCTTC. Translation gives CASPDEIDNEQFF.